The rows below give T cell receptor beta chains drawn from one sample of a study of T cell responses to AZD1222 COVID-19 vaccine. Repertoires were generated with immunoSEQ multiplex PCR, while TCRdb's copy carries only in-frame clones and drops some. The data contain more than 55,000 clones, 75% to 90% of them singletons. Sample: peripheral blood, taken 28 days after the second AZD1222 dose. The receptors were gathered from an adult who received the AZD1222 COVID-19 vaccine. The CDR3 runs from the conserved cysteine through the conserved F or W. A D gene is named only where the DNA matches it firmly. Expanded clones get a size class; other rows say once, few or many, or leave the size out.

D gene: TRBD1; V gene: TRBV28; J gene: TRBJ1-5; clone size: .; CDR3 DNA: TGTGCCAGCAAGCCGGGACAGGGGGTTCAGCCCCAGCATTTT; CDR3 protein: CASKPGQGVQPQHF
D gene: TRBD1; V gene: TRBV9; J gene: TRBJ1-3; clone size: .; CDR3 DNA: TGTGCCAGCAGCAAGGGAGACAGGGGCTCTGGAAACACCATATATTTT; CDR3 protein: CASSKGDRGSGNTIYF
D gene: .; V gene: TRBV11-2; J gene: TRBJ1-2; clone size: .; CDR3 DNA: TGTGCCAGCAGCCTCGCACAGCTACATGGCTACACCTTC; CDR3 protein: CASSLAQLHGYTF
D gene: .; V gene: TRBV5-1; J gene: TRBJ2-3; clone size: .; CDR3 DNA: TGCGCCAGCAGCCAAGCCCGGGACTCTTACACAGATACGCAGTATTTT; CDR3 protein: CASSQARDSYTDTQYF
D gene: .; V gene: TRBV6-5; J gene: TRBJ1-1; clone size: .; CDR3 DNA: TGTGCCAGCACCATACCGGGGGCTGAAGCTTTCTTT; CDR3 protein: CASTIPGAEAFF
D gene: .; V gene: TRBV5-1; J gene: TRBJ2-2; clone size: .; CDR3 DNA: TGCGCCAGCAGCTTGGGACAATCCACCGGGGAGCTGTTTTTT; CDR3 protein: CASSLGQSTGELFF
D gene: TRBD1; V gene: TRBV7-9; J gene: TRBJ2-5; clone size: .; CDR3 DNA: TGTGCCAGCAGCTTGGGGGGACAGGATGGGGAGACCCAGTACTTC; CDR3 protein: CASSLGGQDGETQYF
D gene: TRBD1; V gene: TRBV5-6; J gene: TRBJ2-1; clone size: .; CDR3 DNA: TGTGCCAGCAGCCACACAGGGGTTAACTCCTACAATGAGCAGTTCTTC; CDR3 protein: CASSHTGVNSYNEQFF
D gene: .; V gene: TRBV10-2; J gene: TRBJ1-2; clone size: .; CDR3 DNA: TGCGCCAGCAGTCCGACAGCATCCTATGGCTACACCTTC; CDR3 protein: CASSPTASYGYTF
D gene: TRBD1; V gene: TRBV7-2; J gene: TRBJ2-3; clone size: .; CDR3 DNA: TGTGCCAGCAGCTCAAAATTCGGGGGACAGGTCACAGATACGCAGTATTTT; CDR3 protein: CASSSKFGGQVTDTQYF
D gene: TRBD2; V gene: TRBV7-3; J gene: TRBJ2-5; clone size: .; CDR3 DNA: TGTGCCAGCAGCTTCGGGTTAGCGGGGGTGGAGACCCAGTACTTC; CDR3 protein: CASSFGLAGVETQYF
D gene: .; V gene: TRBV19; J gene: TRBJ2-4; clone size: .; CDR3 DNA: TGTGCCAGCATGCATTTAGCCAAAAACATTCAGTACTTC; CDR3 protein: CASMHLAKNIQYF
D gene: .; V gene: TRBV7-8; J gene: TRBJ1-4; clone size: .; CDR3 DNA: TGTGCCAGCAGCTTTTCCGGGACTTATGAAAAACTGTTTTTT; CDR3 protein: CASSFSGTYEKLFF
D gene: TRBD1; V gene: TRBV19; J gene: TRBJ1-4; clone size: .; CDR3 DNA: TGTGCCAGTAGTATAGGTCGGGGACAGCTTAATGAAAAACTGTTTTTT; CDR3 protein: CASSIGRGQLNEKLFF
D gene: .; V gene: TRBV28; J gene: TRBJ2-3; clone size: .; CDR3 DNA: TGTGCCAGCAGTTCAGGAGATACGCAGTATTTT; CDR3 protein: CASSSGDTQYF
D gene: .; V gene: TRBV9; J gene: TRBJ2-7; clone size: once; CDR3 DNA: TGTGCCAGCAGCGTCGGACAGGGAGGGTACGAGCAGTACTTC; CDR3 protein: CASSVGQGGYEQYF
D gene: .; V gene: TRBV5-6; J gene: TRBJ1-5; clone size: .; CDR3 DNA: TGTGCCAGCAGCTTGGGCAGTTGGGTCAATCAGCCCCAGCATTTT; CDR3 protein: CASSLGSWVNQPQHF
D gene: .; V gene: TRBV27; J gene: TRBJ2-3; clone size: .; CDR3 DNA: TGTGCCAGCAGGCCTCGACTAGGGCCTACTACCTCGCAGTATTTT; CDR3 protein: CASRPRLGPTTSQYF
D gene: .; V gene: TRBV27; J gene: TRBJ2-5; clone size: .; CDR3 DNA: TGTGCCAGCAGTTTTCTGGACCGGAAGACCCAGTACTTC; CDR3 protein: CASSFLDRKTQYF
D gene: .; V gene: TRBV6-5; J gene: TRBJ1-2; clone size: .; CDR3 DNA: TGTGCCAGCAGTTACAGTACCAGGGGACATGGCTACACCTTC; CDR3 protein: CASSYSTRGHGYTF
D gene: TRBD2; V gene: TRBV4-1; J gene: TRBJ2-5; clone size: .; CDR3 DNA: TGCGCCAGCAGCCAAGTCGGAACTAGCGGGATAAAAGAGACCCAGTACTTC; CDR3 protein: CASSQVGTSGIKETQYF
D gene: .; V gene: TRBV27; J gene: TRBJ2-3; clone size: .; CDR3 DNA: TGTGCCAGCAGTAAGCCGGCCAGGGCAGACTACACAGATACGCAGTATTTT; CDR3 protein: CASSKPARADYTDTQYF
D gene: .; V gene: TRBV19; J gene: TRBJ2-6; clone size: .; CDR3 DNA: TGTGCCAGTACCGCCATGGATCCAGGGGCCAACGTCCTGACTTTC; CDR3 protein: CASTAMDPGANVLTF
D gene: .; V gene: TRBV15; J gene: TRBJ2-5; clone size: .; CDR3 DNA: TGTGCCACCAGCAGCGCTTGGGCTAGCCTGGGGCTTGAGCAGTACTTC; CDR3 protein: CATSSAWASLGLEQYF
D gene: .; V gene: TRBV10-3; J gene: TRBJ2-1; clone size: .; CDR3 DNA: TGTGCCATCAGTGAGGCAGGCTTCAACAATGAGCAGTTCTTC; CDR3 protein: CAISEAGFNNEQFF
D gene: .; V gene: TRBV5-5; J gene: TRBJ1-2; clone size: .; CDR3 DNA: TGTGCCAGCAGCTTGGTCCCCCGGGCGAGGGGCTACACCTTC; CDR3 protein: CASSLVPRARGYTF
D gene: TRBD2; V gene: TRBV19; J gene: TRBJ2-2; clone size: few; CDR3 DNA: TGTGCCAGTACGGTCGCAAGCGGGAGATGGAACACCGGGGAGCTGTTTTTT; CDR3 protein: CASTVASGRWNTGELFF
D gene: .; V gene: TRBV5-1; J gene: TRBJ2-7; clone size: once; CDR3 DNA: TGCGCCAGCAGCTTGGCCGGGGTCAGCTCCTACGAGCAGTACTTC; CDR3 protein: CASSLAGVSSYEQYF
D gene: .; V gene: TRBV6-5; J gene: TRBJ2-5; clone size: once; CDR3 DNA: TGTGCCATCAGGGGGGGAGAGACCCAGTACTTC; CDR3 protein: CAIRGGETQYF
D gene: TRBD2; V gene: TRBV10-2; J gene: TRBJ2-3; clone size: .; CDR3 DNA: TGCGCCAGCAGACTAGCGGGGAGCACAGATACGCAGTATTTT; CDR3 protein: CASRLAGSTDTQYF
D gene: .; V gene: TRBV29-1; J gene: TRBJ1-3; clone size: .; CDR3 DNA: TGCAGCGTTGAAGAGCGGGGGAGGATAGGAAACACCATATATTTT; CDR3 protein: CSVEERGRIGNTIYF
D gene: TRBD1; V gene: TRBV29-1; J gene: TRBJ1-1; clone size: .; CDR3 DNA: TGCAGCGTGTACGGACAGGGGAACACTGAAGCTTTCTTT; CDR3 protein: CSVYGQGNTEAFF
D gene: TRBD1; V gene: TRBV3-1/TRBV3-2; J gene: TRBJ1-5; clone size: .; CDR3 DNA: TGTGCCAGCAGCCAAGCCGGGACAGGGGCTCAGCCCCAGCATTTT; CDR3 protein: CASSQAGTGAQPQHF
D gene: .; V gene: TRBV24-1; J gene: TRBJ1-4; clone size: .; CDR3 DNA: TGTGCCACCAGTGATCCCGGGACAACTGAAAAACTGTTTTTT; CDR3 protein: CATSDPGTTEKLFF
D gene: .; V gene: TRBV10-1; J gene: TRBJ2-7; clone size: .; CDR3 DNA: TGCGCCAGCAGTGAGATGGCAGGGGTCGGGGAGCAGTACTTC; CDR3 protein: CASSEMAGVGEQYF
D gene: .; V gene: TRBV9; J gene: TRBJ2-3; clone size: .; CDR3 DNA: TGTGCCAGCAGCGTAGGGTACCTAGGGGCAGATACGCAGTATTTT; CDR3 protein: CASSVGYLGADTQYF
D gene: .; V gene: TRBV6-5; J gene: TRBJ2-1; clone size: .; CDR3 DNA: TGTGCCAGCTGGGGCGGGATATACAATGAGCAGTTCTTC; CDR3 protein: CASWGGIYNEQFF
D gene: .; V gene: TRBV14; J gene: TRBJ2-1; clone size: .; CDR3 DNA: TGTGCCAGCAGCCAAGATTCACTAGTCTATCCGTACAATGAGCAGTTCTTC; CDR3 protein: CASSQDSLVYPYNEQFF
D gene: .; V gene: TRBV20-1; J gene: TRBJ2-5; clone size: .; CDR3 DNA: TGCAGTGCTAGTTCCCAGCTAGTTCACTCGGAGACCCAGTACTTC; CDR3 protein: CSASSQLVHSETQYF
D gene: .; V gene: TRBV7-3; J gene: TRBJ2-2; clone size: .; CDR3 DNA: TGTGCCAGCAGCCACACACGGCCTGGCACCGGGGAGCTGTTTTTT; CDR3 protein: CASSHTRPGTGELFF
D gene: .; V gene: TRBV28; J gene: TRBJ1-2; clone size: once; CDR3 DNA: TGTGCCAGCACCCCGAGCGGGTTCGGGCAGAACTATGGCTACACCTTC; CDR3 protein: CASTPSGFGQNYGYTF
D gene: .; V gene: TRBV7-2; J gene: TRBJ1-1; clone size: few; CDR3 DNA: TGTGCCAGCAGCTTTGCGCAGATGAACACTGAAGCTTTCTTT; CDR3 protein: CASSFAQMNTEAFF
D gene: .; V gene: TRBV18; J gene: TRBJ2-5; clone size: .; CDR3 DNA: TGTGCCAGCTCACTATCACAGGGCCAAGAGACCCAGTACTTC; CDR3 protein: CASSLSQGQETQYF
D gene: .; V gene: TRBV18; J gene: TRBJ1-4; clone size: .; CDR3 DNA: TGTGCCAGCTCGAGACAGACTAATGAAAAACTGTTTTTT; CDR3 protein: CASSRQTNEKLFF
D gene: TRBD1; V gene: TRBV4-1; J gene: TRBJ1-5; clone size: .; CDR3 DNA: TGCGCCAGCAGCCAAGCCCCAACAGGGGTCGATCAGCCCCAGCATTTT; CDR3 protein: CASSQAPTGVDQPQHF
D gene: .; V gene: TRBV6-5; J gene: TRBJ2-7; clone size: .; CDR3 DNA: TGTGCCAGCAGTTCCGTGGGGGGTAGCTCCTACGAGCAGTACTTC; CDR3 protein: CASSSVGGSSYEQYF
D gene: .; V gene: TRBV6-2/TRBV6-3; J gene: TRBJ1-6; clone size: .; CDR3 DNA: TGTGCCAGCAGTTACGCAAAGTCGGATAATTCACCCCTCCACTTT; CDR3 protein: CASSYAKSDNSPLHF
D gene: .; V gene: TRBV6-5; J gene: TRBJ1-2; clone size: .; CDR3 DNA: TGTGCCAGCAGACCACATAAGACGGGTTCGACTGGCTACACCTTC; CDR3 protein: CASRPHKTGSTGYTF
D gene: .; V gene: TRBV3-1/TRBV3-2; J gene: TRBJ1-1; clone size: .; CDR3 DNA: TGTGCCAGCAGCCAGTCAGATCTGCCGAACACTGAAGCTTTCTTT; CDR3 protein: CASSQSDLPNTEAFF